Sequencing of this T cell receptor beta chain was carried out in a study of CD8+CD57+ T cells in acquired aplastic anemia. Template material for TCR beta VDJ and CDR3 profiling consisted of genomic DNA. From the reads, TCRdb called clonotypes with MiXCR, one entry per CDR3 protein. Of about 110,000 distinct CDR3 sequences in the sample, approximately 49% were seen once. Ten or more counts support this clonotype. This CDR3 contains 14 residues. The V gene lost 4 bases and the J gene lost 1 base, with 10 bases spanning the gap. The germline V gene has CDR1 MNHEY and CDR2 SMNVEV (reference sequence). The chain combines TRBV27 with TRBJ1-2; D not resolved. The source is a human donor in good health, serving as a control. Sequencing input: sorted CD4+, CD8+, or CD8+CD57+ T cells (not recorded which) from PBMCs. This CDR3 reads CASSSRGINYGYTF. CDR3 bases: TGTGCCAGCAGTTCCCGGGGTATTAACTATGGCTACACCTTC.